A single sample gave rise to the 24 T cell receptor beta chains below, sequenced in a study of blood T cell repertoires in COVID-19 (dated by TCRdb to the early 2020s). The library was made by the immunoSEQ multiplex PCR assay. TCRdb stores this immuneACCESS table with in-frame sequences only. Part of the clones is absent; in the studies checked, under half of the shortfall reflects unresolved V genes, and no reason is known for the rest. The sample contains fewer than 75,000 clones, roughly nine tenths of them found a single time. Clones ranked in the top ten supply approximately 9% of the sample. Sequencing was performed on peripheral blood. These TCRs come from a man aged 80 or over with acute or convalescent COVID-19.

This rearrangement joins TRBV20-1 to TRBJ2-2, with D perhaps TRBD1 (5 bases). Germline CDR1 and CDR2: DFQATT and SNEGSKA (reference sequence). Trimming removed 3 bases from V and 8 bases from J, with 13 bases in between. There are 13 residues in the CDR3. CDR3: CSASQGVGGELFF. In DNA form, the CDR3 reads TGCAGTGCTAGTCAAGGGGTCGGGGGGGAGCTGTTTTTT.

V usage is TRBV2 and J usage is TRBJ1-1; 9 bases match TRBD1. The trim removed 5 bases at V and 5 bases at J, leaving 6 bases unmatched. The CDR3 contains 14 residues. CDR1 SNHLY and CDR2 FYNNEI come from the germline V gene. The CDR3 bases are TGTGCCAGCAGTATCGGACAGGGGTGGACTGAAGCTTTCTTT. This translates into CASSIGQGWTEAFF.

This clone was found a few times. This sequence joins TRBV3-1 (or the pseudogene TRBV3-2) and TRBJ2-1; TRBD2 matches at 9 bases. V lost 8 bases and J lost 5; bases outside the gene matches: 7. Germline loops: CDR1 LGHDT, CDR2 YNNKEL (reference sequence). CDR3 size: 14 residues. CDR3 DNA sequence: TGTGCCAGCGCGCGGGAGGGCCTCAACAATGAGCAGTTCTTC. Its protein is CASAREGLNNEQFF.

The rearrangement links TRBV11-2 to TRBJ1-2, with a tentative D call TRBD1 (6 bases). The germline CDR1 and CDR2 sequences are SGHAT and FQNNGV. Between the trimmed V and J ends, which lost 5 bases and 6 bases, there was a span of 16 bases. The CDR3 contains 14 residues. The CDR3 nucleotides read TGTGCCAGCAGCACTACAGGGTCGAGGAATGGCTACACCTTC. Its translation: CASSTTGSRNGYTF.

The V call is TRBV5-4, the J call TRBJ2-1; TRBD2 agrees at 8 bases. Per the germline V gene, CDR1 is SGHNT and CDR2 is YYREEE (reference sequence). Trimming at V came to 4 bases and at J to 10 bases, leaving 10 bases not matched to a gene. CDR3 length equals 14 residues. The CDR3 spells CASSLKRAGEEQFF. DNA of the CDR3: TGTGCCAGCAGCCTTAAGCGAGCGGGGGAAGAGCAGTTCTTC.

The chain uses TRBV2 and TRBJ2-1; possible D gene TRBD2, 6 bases. CDR3 size: 13 residues. Trimming stripped 6 bases from V and 6 bases from J, with 12 bases between. The germline gives CDR1 SNHLY, CDR2 FYNNEI. The CDR3 spells CASRNGGANEQFF. The CDR3 DNA reads as TGTGCCAGCAGGAATGGAGGGGCCAATGAGCAGTTCTTC.

This chain uses TRBV18 with TRBJ1-2; D is perhaps TRBD1 (5 bases). Per the germline V gene, CDR1 is KGHSH and CDR2 is LQKENI. The germline V and J ends were trimmed by 2 bases and 8 bases, with 15 bases remaining between them. CDR3 size: 14 residues. The DNA for the CDR3 is TGTGCCAGCTCACCAATCCAGGGATCAGGCGGCTACACCTTC. This translates into CASSPIQGSGGYTF.

The CDR3 is CASSIMGGSSNEQFF. The CDR3 nucleotides read TGTGCCAGTAGTATCATGGGCGGGAGTAGTAATGAGCAGTTCTTC. This chain joins TRBV19 and TRBJ2-1; 7 positions agree with TRBD2. Per germline, CDR1 LNHDA and CDR2 SQIVND (reference sequence). The CDR3 length is 15 residues. The junction had 9 bases not matched to a gene; V was cut back by 3 bases and J by 7 bases.

The chain combines TRBV19 with TRBJ1-4; 10 bases are shared with TRBD1. Per germline, CDR1 LNHDA and CDR2 SQIVND (reference sequence). The CDR3 totals 13 residues. V lost 8 bases, J lost 8 bases, and 5 bases stayed unmatched. CDR3 coding DNA: TGTGCCAGTGCCGGACAGGGGGGGGAAAAACTGTTTTTT. Protein: CASAGQGGEKLFF.

The CDR3 spells CASSLADSRVYNEQFF. The CDR3 DNA reads as TGCGCCAGCAGCTTGGCGGACTCCCGAGTGTACAATGAGCAGTTCTTC. The chain recombines TRBV5-1 with TRBJ2-1; tentatively, D is TRBD2 (5 bases). CDR1 SGHRS and CDR2 YFSETQ come from the germline V gene. The CDR3 is made up of 16 amino acids. V was pared by 0 bases and J by 4 bases, with 14 bases between.

V gene TRBV14 combines with J gene TRBJ2-2; possibly TRBD1 for D (6 bases). Germline CDR1 and CDR2: SGHDN and FVKESK. CDR3 length: 18 residues. V lost 1 base and J 0 bases, leaving 15 bases between the germline ends. The CDR3 nucleotides are TGTGCCAGCAGCCAAGGCCTTTGGGGGCCCCCGAACACCGGGGAGCTGTTTTTT. This codes for CASSQGLWGPPNTGELFF.

The chain recombines TRBV6-2 or TRBV6-3 with TRBJ1-2, with D perhaps matching TRBD1 (6 bases). There are 17 residues in the CDR3. Germline V lookup: CDR1 MNHEY, CDR2 SVGEGT. The V end was cut by 6 bases, the J end by 3 bases, with 23 bases between. CDR3 sequence: CASSPSGDTERYYGYTF. The CDR3 DNA reads TGTGCCAGCAGCCCTAGCGGGGACACCGAAAGATACTATGGCTACACCTTC.

The genes are TRBV6-5 and TRBJ1-1, with 9 positions matching TRBD1. The ends lost 8 bases at V and 5 bases at J; junction bases unmatched: 3. The CDR3 extends over 12 amino acids. Germline CDR1 and CDR2: MNHEY and SVGAGI. In nucleotides, the CDR3 is TGTGCCAGCCGGACAGGGGTGACTGAAGCTTTCTTT. Its translation is CASRTGVTEAFF.

DNA for the CDR3: TGTGCCAGCAGCCAAGATAGGGGGGGGAGTAAGGGCGGCTACACCTTC. This codes for CASSQDRGGSKGGYTF. This chain joins TRBV3-1 (or the pseudogene TRBV3-2) and TRBJ1-2, with TRBD1 as a possible D gene (6 bases). V shed 0 bases and J shed 8 bases, with 19 bases lying between them. The CDR3 has 16 residues. Germline CDR1 and CDR2: LGHDT and YNNKEL (reference sequence).

The chain uses TRBV6-1 and TRBJ1-3; D might be TRBD1 (5 bases). CDR3 length: 16 residues. The V and J ends lost 0 bases and 0 bases respectively, with 9 bases between them. Germline V gives CDR1 MNHNS, CDR2 SASEGT. The CDR3 DNA reads TGTGCCAGCAGTGAAGCTGGGGGGATCTCTGGAAACACCATATATTTT. This gives the protein CASSEAGGISGNTIYF.

The chain combines TRBV7-8 with TRBJ1-5, with unresolved D. The germline V gene encodes CDR1 SGHVS and CDR2 FQNEAQ. V was pared by 4 bases and J by 11 bases, with 24 bases between. This CDR3 comprises 16 residues. In nucleotides, the CDR3 is TGTGCCAGCAGCTCCGAACTGCGGCGTTCCAATCGGGCCCAGCATTTT. Protein product: CASSSELRRSNRAQHF.

The chain links TRBV5-6 to TRBJ2-6, with D possibly TRBD2 on 6 matching bases. The CDR3 is 16 residues long. Germline CDR1 and CDR2: SGHDT and YYEEEE. The V and J ends lost 4 bases and 11 bases respectively, with 22 bases between them. CDR3: CASSPVGGEFYDVLTF. The DNA for the CDR3 is TGTGCCAGCAGCCCGGTGGGGGGAGAATTTTATGACGTCCTGACTTTC.

The V call is TRBV7-2, the J call TRBJ2-5, with 11 bases matching TRBD2. The CDR3 has 15 amino acids. Trimming removed 5 bases from V and 4 bases from J; junction bases left unmatched: 6. From germline, CDR1 is SGHTA and CDR2 FQGNSA. The CDR3 nucleotides are TGTGCCAGCAGCCGCTCGACTAGCGGGGCAGAGACCCAGTACTTC. Protein product: CASSRSTSGAETQYF.

The rearrangement uses TRBV9 and TRBJ2-3; D might be TRBD1 (5 bases). This CDR3 region has 15 residues. The germline V and J ends were trimmed by 0 bases and 4 bases, with 12 bases remaining between them. The germline V gene encodes CDR1 SGDLS and CDR2 YYNGEE. This CDR3 is CASSVAEGVADTQYF. CDR3 DNA sequence: TGTGCCAGCAGCGTAGCGGAAGGGGTTGCAGATACGCAGTATTTT.

V and J are TRBV3-1 (or the pseudogene TRBV3-2) and TRBJ2-5; possible D gene TRBD1, 5 bases. The CDR3 is 13 residues long. The germline CDR1 and CDR2 sequences are LGHDT and YNNKEL (reference sequence). Trimming removed 1 base from V and 4 bases from J, with 7 bases in between. The CDR3 loop reads CASSQVRGETQYF. Here the CDR3 DNA reads TGTGCCAGCAGCCAAGTAAGGGGAGAGACCCAGTACTTC.

CDR3 in amino acids: CSVVFVDTDQPQHF. In DNA form, the CDR3 reads TGCAGCGTTGTATTCGTAGATACCGATCAGCCCCAGCATTTT. The V and J genes are TRBV29-1 and TRBJ1-5; no definite D call. This CDR3 region has 14 residues. In germline, CDR1 is SQVTM, CDR2 ANQGSEA. V was cut by 4 bases and J by 5 bases, with 15 bases left in between.

The V call is TRBV5-4, the J call TRBJ1-5; 9 positions match TRBD1. This CDR3 has 14 amino acids. The V segment lost 4 bases and the J segment 6 bases; nucleotides outside the gene matches: 5. Germline V lookup: CDR1 SGHNT, CDR2 YYREEE (reference sequence). CDR3 DNA: TGTGCCAGCAGCATACAGGGGGCAGGTCAGCCCCAGCATTTT. Translated, it gives CASSIQGAGQPQHF.

This clone was seen a handful of times. The V gene is TRBV19, the J gene TRBJ1-2, with D uncertain. This CDR3 spans 15 amino acids. Trimming shortened V by 3 bases and J by 2 bases, and 13 bases separated the two germline ends. Germline loops: CDR1 LNHDA, CDR2 SQIVND (reference sequence). This CDR3 reads CASSIGRRSNYGYTF. DNA of the CDR3: TGTGCCAGTAGTATTGGCAGGCGATCAAACTATGGCTACACCTTC.

This sequence joins TRBV15 and TRBJ2-2; 8 bases map to TRBD1. The V and J ends lost 0 bases and 4 bases, in that order; junction bases with no gene match: 4. This CDR3 is built from 16 residues. CDR1 LNHNV and CDR2 YYDKDF come from the germline V gene (reference sequence). The CDR3 protein is CATSREAGGITGELFF. In DNA, the CDR3 is TGTGCCACCAGCAGAGAGGCAGGGGGCATCACCGGGGAGCTGTTTTTT.